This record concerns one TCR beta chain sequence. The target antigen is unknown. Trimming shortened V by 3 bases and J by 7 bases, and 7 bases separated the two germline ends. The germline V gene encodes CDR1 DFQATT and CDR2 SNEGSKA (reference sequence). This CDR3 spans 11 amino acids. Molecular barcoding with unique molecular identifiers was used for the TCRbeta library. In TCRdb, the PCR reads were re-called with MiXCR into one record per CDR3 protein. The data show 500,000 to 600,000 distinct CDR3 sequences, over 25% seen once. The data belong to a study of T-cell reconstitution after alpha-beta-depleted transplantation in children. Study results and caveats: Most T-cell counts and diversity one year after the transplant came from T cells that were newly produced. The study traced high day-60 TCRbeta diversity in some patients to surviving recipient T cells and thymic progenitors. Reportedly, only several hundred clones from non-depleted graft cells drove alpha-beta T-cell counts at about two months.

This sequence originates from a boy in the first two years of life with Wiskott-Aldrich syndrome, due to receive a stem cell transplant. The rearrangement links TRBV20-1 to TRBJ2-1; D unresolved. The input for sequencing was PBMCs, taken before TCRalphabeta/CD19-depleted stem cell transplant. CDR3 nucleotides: TGCAGTGCTAGTTTCAGTAATGAGCAGTTCTTC. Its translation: CSASFSNEQFF.